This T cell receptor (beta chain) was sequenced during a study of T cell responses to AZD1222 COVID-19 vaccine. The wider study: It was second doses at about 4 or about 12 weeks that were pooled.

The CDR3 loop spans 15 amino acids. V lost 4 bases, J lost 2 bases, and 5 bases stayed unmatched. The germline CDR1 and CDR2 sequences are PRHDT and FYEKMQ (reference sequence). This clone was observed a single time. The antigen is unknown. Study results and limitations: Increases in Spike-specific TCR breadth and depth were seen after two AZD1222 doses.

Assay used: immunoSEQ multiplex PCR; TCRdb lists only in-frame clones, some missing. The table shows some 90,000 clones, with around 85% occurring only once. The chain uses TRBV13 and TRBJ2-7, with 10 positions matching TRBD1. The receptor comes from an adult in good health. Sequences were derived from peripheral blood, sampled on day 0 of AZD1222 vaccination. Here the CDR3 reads CASSSQGTGAYEQYF. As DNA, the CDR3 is TGTGCCAGCAGCTCTCAGGGGACAGGGGCCTACGAGCAGTACTTC.